Listed here are 26 T cell receptor delta chains from one sample, sequenced in a study of gamma-delta chains in newborns, infants, children. TCRdb ran CATT on the reads. The table includes 2,000 to 3,000 delta-chain clones, 5% to 7% detected once. The specimen sequenced was blood. The receptors were sampled from a child who was a newborn, infant or young child, either healthy, febrile or measles-vaccinated (not recorded which).

Concerning this clone: A far larger clone differs by one base, so this is likely a read error. The sample has other DNA sequences that encode this CDR3 too. The chain joins TRDV2 to TRDJ2; 11 bases match TRDD3. The CDR3 loop spans 16 amino acids. Germline CDR1 is GEAIGNYY and CDR2 is EKD. After removal of 7 bases from V and 2 bases from J, the junction contained 8 bases not matched to a gene. In DNA form, the CDR3 reads TGTGCCTGCGTCATATACTGGGGGATATTGACAGCACAACTCTTCTTT. Its translation is CACVIYWGILTAQLFF.

With respect to this clone: One base away lies a much larger clone, so this may be a sequencing read error. The chain recombines TRDV2 with TRDJ3; 9 bases align to TRDD3. The CDR3 spans 17 residues. CDR1 and CDR2 from the germline V gene are GEAIGNYY and EKD. The CDR3 nucleotides read TGTGCCTGTGACACCGCTGGGGGATCCTGGGACACCCGAAAGATGTTTTTC. This translates into CACDTAGGSWDTRKMFF.

As to this clone: This DNA's translation differs at residue 13 from TCRdb's protein, which comes from a much larger clone; a read error is likely, and the protein shown is translated from the DNA. The rearrangement uses TRDV2 and TRDJ3; 9 bases fit TRDD3. The germline V gene encodes CDR1 GEAIGNYY and CDR2 EKD. The CDR3 spans 19 residues. CDR3 DNA: TGTGCCTGTGACTCCTTACTGGGGGACTATACCTGGTACACCCGACAGATGTTTTTC. This encodes CACDSLLGDYTWYTRQMFF.

Worth noting for this clone: An end of the junction does not agree with germline; a read error may underlie this. The CDR3: CACEPRGAPSSWDTRKMFF. The CDR3 nucleotides are TGTGCCTGTGAGCCTCGGGGGGCCCCGAGCTCCTGGGACACCCGAAAGATGTTTTTC. The chain combines TRDV2 with TRDJ3; a possible D gene is TRDD3 (5 bases). CDR1 and CDR2 from the germline V gene are GEAIGNYY and EKD. CDR3 length: 19 residues.

With respect to this clone: It may be a read error: a sequence one base away is much more abundant. Other DNA sequences in the same sample also yield this CDR3. The chain recombines TRDV2 with TRDJ3; 13 bases line up with TRDD3. The V segment lost 7 bases and the J segment 5 bases; nucleotides outside the gene matches: 10. Per the germline V gene, CDR1 is GEAIGNYY and CDR2 is EKD. The CDR3 totals 18 residues. The CDR3 protein is CACDDLLGDTRDTRQMFF. The CDR3 nucleotides read TGTGCCTGCGACGATTTACTGGGGGATACGCGGGACACCCGACAGATGTTTTTC.

This clone was seen only a few times. TCRdb's protein, taken from a much larger clone, differs from this DNA's translation at residue 13, likely owing to a read error; the protein displayed comes from the DNA. This rearrangement joins TRDV1 to TRDJ1; 9 nucleotides match TRDD3. Trimming at V came to 0 bases and at J to 2 bases, leaving 10 bases not matched to a gene. This CDR3 comprises 18 residues. The germline V gene encodes CDR1 TSWWSYY and CDR2 QGS. This chain's CDR3 is CALGELLGRGGYTDKLIF. The CDR3 DNA reads TGTGCTCTTGGGGAACTACTCGGGCGTGGGGGATATACCGATAAACTCATCTTT.

By frequency in the sample, this clone is large (0.1 to 1%). The genes are TRDV2 and TRDJ3; TRDD3 aligns across 10 bases. This CDR3 region has 19 residues. The germline CDR1 and CDR2 sequences are GEAIGNYY and EKD. Unmatched junction bases numbered 5, after V lost 1 base and J lost 0 bases. The CDR3 is CACDTVSGGYSWDTRQMFF. The CDR3 bases are TGTGCCTGTGACACAGTTTCTGGGGGATACTCCTGGGACACCCGACAGATGTTTTTC.

This clone was seen more than once but under ten times. The protein TCRdb gives is from a much larger clone and does not agree with this DNA's translation at residue 16, likely a read error; the protein shown here comes from the DNA. This chain joins TRDV2 and TRDJ3; TRDD3 matches 13 bases. The length of the CDR3 is 19 residues. In germline, CDR1 is GEAIGNYY, CDR2 EKD. The DNA for the CDR3 is TGTGCCTGTGACAAAGTACTGGGGGATACGACCTGGGACACCCGACGGATGTTTTTC. Its protein product is CACDKVLGDTTWDTRRMFF.

Concerning this clone itself: Since a far larger clone is one base different, this is likely a read error. The same CDR3 can be traced to other DNA sequences in this sample. The gene calls are TRDV2 and TRDJ2; 9 positions match TRDD3. J gave up 5 bases and V 3 bases, and 6 bases lay outside the gene matches. The CDR3 is 15 residues long. Germline V lookup: CDR1 GEAIGNYY, CDR2 EKD. The CDR3 sequence: CACDPLGDPTAQLFF. CDR3 sequence (DNA): TGTGCCTGTGACCCACTGGGGGACCCTACAGCACAACTCTTCTTT.

To note about this clone: This is likely an artifact of a read error, given a far larger clone one base away. This chain uses TRDV1 with TRDJ1, with 13 bases matching TRDD3. The CDR3 covers 24 residues. The V gene's germline CDR1 is TSWWSYY and CDR2 QGS. This CDR3 is CALGNWAQFLLLGDTRKYTGKLIF. The DNA of the CDR3 is TGTGCTCTTGGGAACTGGGCCCAGTTCCTGCTACTGGGGGATACGCGAAAGTACACCGGTAAACTCATCTTT.

This clone was recorded a few times. The protein given by TCRdb reflects a much larger clone and differs at residue 17 from this DNA's translation, likely from a read error; the protein shown is the DNA's translation. This chain joins TRDV2 and TRDJ3, with 9 bases aligning to TRDD3. The germline gives CDR1 GEAIGNYY, CDR2 EKD. The CDR3 is 20 residues long. This chain's CDR3 is CACDPTGGLPSSWDTRKMFF. DNA for the CDR3: TGTGCCTGTGACCCTACTGGGGGACTACCCAGCTCCTGGGACACCCGAAAGATGTTTTTC.

Note on this clone: The TCRdb protein, from a much larger clone, departs from this DNA's translation at residue 9, likely by read error; the protein shown derives from the DNA. This chain connects TRDV2 to TRDJ3, with TRDD3 as a possible D gene (6 bases). CDR3 size: 18 residues. V lost 2 bases, J lost 0 bases, and 13 bases lay in between. The germline V gene encodes CDR1 GEAIGNYY and CDR2 EKD. CDR3: CACDRLGSYSWDTRQMFF. The CDR3 bases are TGTGCCTGTGACAGACTGGGCTCCTACTCCTGGGACACCCGACAGATGTTTTTC.

This clone turned up a few times. A far larger clone differs by one base, so this is likely a read error. The chain joins TRDV2 to TRDJ3; 11 bases map to TRDD3. V was clipped by 0 bases and J by 2 bases; unmatched bases: 11. There are 21 residues in the CDR3. Germline lookup yields CDR1 GEAIGNYY and CDR2 EKD. In DNA, the CDR3 is TGTGCCTGTGACACCGCGGTGGGGGATACGAGGTACCCCTGGGACACCCGACAGATGTTTTTC. It specifies CACDTAVGDTRYPWDTRQMFF.

This chain joins TRDV1 and TRDJ1; perhaps TRDD2 as D (7 bases). Germline-derived CDR1 and CDR2 are TSWWSYY and QGS. The CDR3 sequence is 22 residues long. The V and J ends lost 3 bases and 5 bases respectively, with 37 bases between them. The CDR3 here is CALGDVYFLRSSVGDPTDKLIF. The CDR3 DNA sequence: TGTGCTCTTGGGGACGTCTACTTCCTAAGGAGCTCGGTTGGGGATCCAACTGATAAACTCATCTTT.

On this clone itself: The TCRdb protein comes from a much larger clone and disagrees with this DNA's translation at residue 12, likely due to a read error; the protein given here is derived from the DNA. CDR3 sequence: CACDTKRGLGDHTDKLIF. CDR3 nucleotides: TGTGCCTGTGACACGAAACGAGGATTGGGGGACCACACCGATAAACTCATCTTT. The gene calls are TRDV2 and TRDJ1; 7 nucleotides align to TRDD3. V was clipped by 1 base and J by 0 bases; unmatched bases: 13. The CDR3 extends over 18 amino acids. CDR1 GEAIGNYY and CDR2 EKD come from the germline V gene.

This clone was found a few times. Germline and junction disagree at one end, which may indicate a read error. The CDR3 loop is CACDTRGDTWDTRKMFF. The DNA of the CDR3 is TGTGCCTGTGACACACGGGGGGATACGTGGGACACCCGAAAGATGTTTTTC. The chain has TRDV2 and TRDJ3, with 10 bases identical to TRDD3. Germline CDR1 is GEAIGNYY and CDR2 is EKD. This CDR3 comprises 17 residues.

This clone was counted a few times. Just one base apart from a much larger clone, this may be a read error. Distinct nucleotide sequences in the sample also encode this CDR3. J is TRDJ3 and V is TRDV2; the match to TRDD3 covers 7 bases. Trimming took 0 bases from V and 0 from J; bases not matched to a gene: 13. The CDR3 is 21 residues long. Germline V CDR1 and CDR2: GEAIGNYY, EKD. CDR3: CACDTVYSGGPSSWDTRQMFF. The CDR3 DNA sequence: TGTGCCTGTGACACCGTCTACTCTGGGGGCCCCAGCTCCTGGGACACCCGACAGATGTTTTTC.

This clone showed up just a few times. Given a far larger clone just one base away, this is likely a sequencing read error. Different DNA sequences within this sample yield the same CDR3. The rearrangement uses TRDV1 and TRDJ1; 8 bases agree with TRDD3. The CDR3 spans 18 residues. The germline V gene encodes CDR1 TSWWSYY and CDR2 QGS. The CDR3 is CALGEIWGTRYYTDKLIF. The CDR3 region has the DNA TGCGCTCTTGGGGAAATCTGGGGGACGCGATATTACACCGATAAACTCATCTTT.

Concerning this clone itself: This may come from a read error, since a much larger clone is one base off. The chain is built from TRDV2 and TRDJ3, with TRDD3 as a possible D gene (6 bases). In germline, CDR1 is GEAIGNYY, CDR2 EKD. The CDR3 has 19 residues. The CDR3 protein is CACDTVRGTSSWDTRKMFF. The DNA of the CDR3 is TGTGCCTGTGACACCGTGAGGGGGACTAGCTCCTGGGACACCCGAAAGATGTTTTTC.

On this clone itself: A far larger clone lies a single base away; this is likely a read error. This chain connects TRDV2 to TRDJ2; 7 bases line up with TRDD2. Germline V gives CDR1 GEAIGNYY, CDR2 EKD. This CDR3 region has 17 residues. With V trimmed by 3 bases and J by 1 base, 10 bases remained unmatched. The CDR3 loop reads CACDVVGPSFLTAQLFF. The CDR3 nucleotides read TGTGCCTGTGACGTCGTTGGCCCTTCCTTTTTGACAGCACAACTCTTCTTT.

This clone was seen more than once but under ten times. A read error is likely here: a far larger clone is one base away. Distinct nucleotide sequences in the sample also encode this CDR3. The V and J genes are TRDV2 and TRDJ2; 13 bases are a match to TRDD3. The CDR3 has 15 amino acids. Germline loops: CDR1 GEAIGNYY, CDR2 EKD. In nucleotides, the CDR3 is TGTGCCTGTGACGTACTGGGGGATACGACAGCGCAACTCTTCTTT. Translated: CACDVLGDTTAQLFF.

Concerning this clone itself: Since a much larger clone is just one base distant, this may be a read error. The sample contains more than one DNA sequence encoding this CDR3. The rearrangement joins TRDV2 to TRDJ3; 13 nucleotides align to TRDD3. Germline CDR1 reads GEAIGNYY; CDR2 reads EKD. The CDR3 length is 19 residues. CDR3 coding DNA: TGTGCCTGCGACAAAGTACTGGGGGATACGACCTGGGACACCCGACAGATGTTTTTC. Translating it yields CACDKVLGDTTWDTRQMFF.

This chain links TRDV2 with TRDJ1; the match to TRDD3 covers 9 bases. The germline gives CDR1 GEAIGNYY, CDR2 EKD. This CDR3 contains 14 residues. V lost 0 bases to trimming and J lost 7 bases; unmatched junction nucleotides: 5. CDR3 DNA sequence: TGTGCCTGTGACACCTGGGGATACGAAGGTAAACTCATCTTT. It translates to CACDTWGYEGKLIF.

This clone turned up a few times. This sequence is one base from a far larger clone and is likely a read error. Other nucleotide sequences in the sample specify the same CDR3. The chain has TRDV2 and TRDJ3; 11 nucleotides align to TRDD3. Looked up from germline, CDR1 is GEAIGNYY and CDR2 is EKD. With 1 base clipped from V and 2 bases from J, the junction kept 3 bases outside the gene matches. The CDR3 runs to 18 residues. CDR3 nucleotides: TGTGCCTGTGACACTGTACTGGGGGATACCTGGGACACCCGACAGATGTTTTTC. It yields the protein CACDTVLGDTWDTRQMFF.

In regard to this clone: TCRdb assigns this DNA the protein of a much larger clone, which departs from its translation at residue 5; this likely reflects a read error, and the protein shown comes from translating the DNA. V and J are TRDV2 and TRDJ3; 10 bases agree with TRDD3. Unmatched junction bases numbered 2, after V lost 3 bases and J lost 1 base. Germline loops: CDR1 GEAIGNYY, CDR2 EKD. CDR3 size: 17 residues. This CDR3 is CACDALGDSWDTRQMFF. CDR3 nucleotide sequence: TGTGCCTGTGACGCACTGGGGGATTCCTGGGACACCCGACAGATGTTTTTC.

This clone was counted between two and nine times. The protein TCRdb gives is from a much larger clone and does not agree with this DNA's translation at residue 5, likely a read error; the protein shown here comes from the DNA. The same CDR3 arises from other DNA sequences in this sample as well. V usage is TRDV2 and J usage is TRDJ2, with TRDD3 matching over 11 bases. The germline V gene has CDR1 GEAIGNYY and CDR2 EKD. This CDR3 has 18 residues. Losses at the gene ends were 3 bases for V and 0 bases for J; bases not matched to a gene: 8. The CDR3, as DNA: TGTGCCTGTGACTCGCTGGGGGATACAAGAGCTTTGACAGCACAACTCTTCTTT. Residues: CACDSLGDTRALTAQLFF.